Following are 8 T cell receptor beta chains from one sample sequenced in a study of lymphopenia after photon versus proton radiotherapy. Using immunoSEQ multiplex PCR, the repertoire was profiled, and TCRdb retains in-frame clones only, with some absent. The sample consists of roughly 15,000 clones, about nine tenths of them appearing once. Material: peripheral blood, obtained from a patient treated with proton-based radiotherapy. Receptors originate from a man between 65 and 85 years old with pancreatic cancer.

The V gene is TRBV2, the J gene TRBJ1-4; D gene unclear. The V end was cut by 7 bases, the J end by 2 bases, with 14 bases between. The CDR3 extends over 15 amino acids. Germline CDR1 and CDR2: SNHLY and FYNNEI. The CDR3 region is CASTQSPATNEKLFF. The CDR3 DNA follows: TGTGCCAGCACACAGAGCCCGGCGACTAATGAAAAACTGTTTTTT.

Written as DNA, the CDR3 is TGTGCCAGCAGCTCGTCTGGGACTAGCGTTGACAATGAGCAGTTCTTC. It yields the protein CASSSSGTSVDNEQFF. This chain connects TRBV11-3 to TRBJ2-1, with 10 bases aligning to TRBD2. The germline V gene has CDR1 SGHNT and CDR2 YENEEA. This CDR3 comprises 16 residues. J lost 5 bases, V lost 4 bases, and 8 bases had no gene match.

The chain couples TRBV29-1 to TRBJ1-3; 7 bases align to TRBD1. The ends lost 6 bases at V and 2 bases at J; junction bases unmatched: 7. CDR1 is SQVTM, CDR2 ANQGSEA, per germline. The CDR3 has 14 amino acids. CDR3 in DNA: TGCAGCGTAATGGGACAGACCGCTGGAAACACCATATATTTT. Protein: CSVMGQTAGNTIYF.

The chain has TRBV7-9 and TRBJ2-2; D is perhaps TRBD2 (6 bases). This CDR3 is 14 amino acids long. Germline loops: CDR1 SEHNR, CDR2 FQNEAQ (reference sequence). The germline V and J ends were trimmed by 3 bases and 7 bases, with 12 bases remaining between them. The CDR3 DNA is TGTGCCAGCAGCTTGAACGCGGGGAACGGGGAGCTGTTTTTT. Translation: CASSLNAGNGELFF. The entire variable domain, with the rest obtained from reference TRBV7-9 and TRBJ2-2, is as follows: DTGVSQNPRHKITKRGQNVTFRCDPISEHNRLYWYRQTLGQGPEFLTYFQNEAQLEKSRLLSDRFSAERPKGSFSTLEIQRTEQGDSAMYLCASSLNAGNGELFFGEGSRLTVL.

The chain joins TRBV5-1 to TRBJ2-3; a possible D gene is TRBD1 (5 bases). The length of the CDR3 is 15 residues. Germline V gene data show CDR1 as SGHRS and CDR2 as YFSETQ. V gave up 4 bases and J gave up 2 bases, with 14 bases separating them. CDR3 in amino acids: CASSRRGASTDTQYF. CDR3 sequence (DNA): TGCGCCAGCAGCCGCCGTGGGGCCTCCACAGATACGCAGTATTTT.

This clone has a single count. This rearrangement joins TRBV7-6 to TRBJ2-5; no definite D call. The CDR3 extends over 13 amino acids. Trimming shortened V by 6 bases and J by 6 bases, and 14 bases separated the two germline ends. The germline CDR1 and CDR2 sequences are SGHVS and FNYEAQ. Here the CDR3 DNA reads TGTGCCAGCAGTTCTAACCCGGGCCAGACCCAGTACTTC. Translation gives CASSSNPGQTQYF.

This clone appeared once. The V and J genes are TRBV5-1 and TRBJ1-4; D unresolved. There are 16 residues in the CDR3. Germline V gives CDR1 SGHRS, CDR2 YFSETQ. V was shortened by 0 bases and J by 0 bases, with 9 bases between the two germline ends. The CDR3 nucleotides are TGCGCCAGCAGCTTGGCCCTATCTACAACTAATGAAAAACTGTTTTTT. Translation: CASSLALSTTNEKLFF.

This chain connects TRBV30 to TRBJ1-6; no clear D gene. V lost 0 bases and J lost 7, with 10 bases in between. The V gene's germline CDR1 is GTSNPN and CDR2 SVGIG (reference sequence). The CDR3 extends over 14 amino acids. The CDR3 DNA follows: TGTGCCTGGAGTGTTGCTTTCGGGAATTCACCCCTCCACTTT. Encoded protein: CAWSVAFGNSPLHF.